One sample yielded the 27 T cell receptor beta chains listed below, sequenced in a study of cytomegalovirus exposure and HLA in healthy donors. PCR amplification relied on 60 Vbeta primers (plus 13 Jbeta primers). The assay was immunoSEQ multiplex PCR, and TCRdb's table has in-frame clones only and misses some. The sample has 180,000 or so clones, around 76% seen once. Material: PBMCs. These receptors were taken from a man aged 40-55 years in good health and CMV-seronegative.

This chain links TRBV7-9 with TRBJ2-3; 8 bases agree with TRBD1. V was clipped by 1 base and J by 2 bases; unmatched bases: 5. The CDR3 is made up of 16 amino acids. Germline lookup yields CDR1 SEHNR and CDR2 FQNEAQ (reference sequence). The chain's CDR3 is CASSLVGQAFTDTQYF. As DNA, the CDR3 is TGTGCCAGCAGCTTAGTGGGACAGGCCTTCACAGATACGCAGTATTTT.

The rearrangement uses TRBV7-2 and TRBJ2-5, with 7 bases lining up with TRBD2. With V trimmed by 2 bases and J by 2 bases, 14 bases remained unmatched. This CDR3 spans 18 amino acids. CDR1 SGHTA and CDR2 FQGNSA come from the germline V gene. CDR3 nucleotide sequence: TGTGCCAGCAGCTTATTTTCTGCGGCTAGCGGAGAACAAGAGACCCAGTACTTC. Protein product: CASSLFSAASGEQETQYF. The full variable domain, in which reference TRBV7-2 and TRBJ2-5 provide the parts outside the CDR3, is GAGVSQSPSNKVTEKGKDVELRCDPISGHTALYWYRQSLGQGLEFLIYFQGNSAPDKSGLPSDRFSAERTGGSVSTLTIQRTQQEDSAVYLCASSLFSAASGEQETQYFGPGTRLLVL.

The chain combines TRBV15 with TRBJ2-7, with TRBD1 matching 9 bases. The CDR3 runs to 15 residues. With 3 bases clipped from V and 7 bases from J, the junction kept 10 bases outside the gene matches. The germline V gene encodes CDR1 LNHNV and CDR2 YYDKDF (reference sequence). For the CDR3, the DNA is TGTGCCACCAGCAGGGGACAGGGCGACGGGAAAGAGCAGTACTTC. Its protein is CATSRGQGDGKEQYF. The whole variable domain, remainder taken from reference TRBV15 and TRBJ2-7, is DAMVIQNPRYQVTQFGKPVTLSCSQTLNHNVMYWYQQKSSQAPKLLFHYYDKDFNNEADTPDNFQSRRPNTSFCFLDIRSPGLGDTAMYLCATSRGQGDGKEQYFGPGTRLTVT.

The gene calls are TRBV6-5 and TRBJ1-5; D not resolved. Germline-derived CDR1 and CDR2 are MNHEY and SVGAGI. The CDR3 runs 13 residues. V was cut by 4 bases and J by 1 base, with 5 bases left in between. The CDR3 protein is CASSSRSNQPQHF. In DNA, the CDR3 is TGTGCCAGCAGTTCCAGAAGCAATCAGCCCCAGCATTTT.

The CDR3 loop is CASSYTGVPSLRQQYF. In nucleotides, the CDR3 is TGTGCCAGCAGCTATACAGGGGTCCCCAGTCTACGACAGCAGTACTTC. V usage is TRBV5-6 and J usage is TRBJ2-7; TRBD1 aligns across 7 bases. CDR1 SGHDT and CDR2 YYEEEE come from the germline V gene. The V gene end was trimmed by 3 bases and the J gene end by 8 bases; junction bases not matched to a gene: 17. The CDR3 is 16 amino acids.

The chain is built from TRBV2 and TRBJ2-7; 10 bases are shared with TRBD1. The V gene's germline CDR1 is SNHLY and CDR2 FYNNEI. V lost 4 bases to trimming and J lost 0 bases; unmatched junction nucleotides: 18. The CDR3 is 20 residues long. The CDR3 is CASSATGPGTGENSSYEQYF. CDR3 sequence (DNA): TGTGCCAGCAGTGCTACTGGTCCCGGGACAGGGGAGAACAGCTCCTACGAGCAGTACTTC.

The rearrangement links TRBV2 to TRBJ2-6; D remains unclear. V was shortened by 5 bases and J by 4 bases, with 9 bases between the two germline ends. Germline V CDR1 and CDR2: SNHLY, FYNNEI. The CDR3 sequence is 14 residues long. The CDR3 loop reads CASSSVSGANVLTF. In DNA form, the CDR3 reads TGTGCCAGCAGTTCAGTTTCGGGGGCCAACGTCCTGACTTTC.

This chain connects TRBV27 to TRBJ1-1; possibly TRBD1 for D (6 bases). The germline CDR1 and CDR2 sequences are MNHEY and SMNVEV (reference sequence). The CDR3 consists of 14 residues. Trimming took 3 bases from V and 5 from J, leaving 13 bases between them. The CDR3 reads CASSLAGARTEAFF. DNA for the CDR3: TGTGCCAGCAGTTTGGCAGGGGCTAGGACTGAAGCTTTCTTT.

The J gene is TRBJ2-1, the V gene TRBV11-2, with D maybe TRBD2 (7 bases). Germline V CDR1 and CDR2: SGHAT, FQNNGV. The length of the CDR3 is 17 residues. Between the trimmed V and J ends, which lost 7 bases and 4 bases, there was a span of 23 bases. The CDR3 is CASTRGGAGTPYNEQFF. The CDR3, as DNA: TGTGCCAGCACAAGGGGGGGGGCGGGTACCCCATACAATGAGCAGTTCTTC.

The rearrangement joins TRBV7-2 to TRBJ1-5; 12 bases match TRBD1. The CDR3 spans 18 residues. The germline gives CDR1 SGHTA, CDR2 FQGNSA. V lost 5 bases to trimming and J lost 2 bases; unmatched junction nucleotides: 10. The CDR3 spells CASSRPGQGARGNQPQHF. In DNA, the CDR3 is TGTGCCAGCAGCCGTCCGGGACAGGGGGCGCGGGGCAATCAGCCCCAGCATTTT.

This clone has more than one count but fewer than ten. The gene calls are TRBV5-5 and TRBJ1-1; D uncertain. Per the germline V gene, CDR1 is SGHKS and CDR2 is YYEKEE (reference sequence). CDR3 length: 15 amino acids. Trimming pared 0 bases from V and 1 base from J, leaving 10 bases between. As DNA, the CDR3 is TGTGCCAGCAGCTTGGCTATACTCCAGAACACTGAAGCTTTCTTT. Encoded protein: CASSLAILQNTEAFF.

V usage is TRBV28 and J usage is TRBJ1-4; D call uncertain. Germline CDR1 is MDHEN and CDR2 is SYDVKM. This CDR3 comprises 16 residues. Trimming cost V 5 bases and J 8 bases, with 21 bases left between them. This chain's CDR3 is CASSPSTPGGGEKLFF. Written as DNA, the CDR3 is TGTGCCAGCAGTCCCTCCACCCCAGGAGGTGGGGAAAAACTGTTTTTT.

J is TRBJ1-2 and V is TRBV6-1; 11 bases line up with TRBD1. Per the germline V gene, CDR1 is MNHNS and CDR2 is SASEGT. V lost 3 bases and J lost 5; bases outside the gene matches: 5. The CDR3 spans 15 residues. CDR3 DNA sequence: TGTGCCAGCAGTGATATGGACAGGGGGCCGTATGGCTACACCTTC. Translated: CASSDMDRGPYGYTF.

A few counts support this clone. The CDR3 DNA sequence: TGTGCCAGCAGTTCGACAGGGGAGAACACTGAAGCTTTCTTT. Its translation: CASSSTGENTEAFF. The chain employs TRBV28 and TRBJ1-1; 8 positions agree with TRBD1. The CDR3 contains 14 residues. V lost 4 bases to trimming and J lost 1 base; unmatched junction nucleotides: 2. Per the germline V gene, CDR1 is MDHEN and CDR2 is SYDVKM.

The J gene is TRBJ2-7, the V gene TRBV19; D might be TRBD2 (6 bases). Germline V gene lookup returns CDR1 LNHDA and CDR2 SQIVND (reference sequence). V lost 3 bases to trimming and J lost 7 bases, with 16 bases between them. The CDR3 is 14 residues long. The CDR3 region is CASSMTSPAGEQYF. CDR3 coding DNA: TGTGCCAGTAGTATGACATCCCCCGCGGGGGAGCAGTACTTC.

The CDR3 loop is CASSLSDGTGVGYTF. CDR3 bases: TGTGCCAGCAGTTTATCCGACGGGACAGGGGTCGGCTACACCTTC. The genes are TRBV28 and TRBJ1-2, with 10 positions matching TRBD1. The CDR3 has 15 amino acids. Germline V CDR1 and CDR2: MDHEN, SYDVKM. Unmatched junction bases numbered 7, after V lost 1 base and J lost 8 bases.

The genes are TRBV5-6 and TRBJ2-2, with 7 bases matching TRBD2. The CDR3 loop spans 18 amino acids. Germline loops: CDR1 SGHDT, CDR2 YYEEEE. Trimming took 4 bases from V and 1 from J; bases not matched to a gene: 13. This CDR3 reads CASSPYLRVAGNTGELFF. The CDR3 DNA reads as TGTGCCAGCAGCCCATACCTTAGGGTAGCGGGGAACACCGGGGAGCTGTTTTTT.

The rearrangement uses TRBV27 and TRBJ1-2; 9 nucleotides match TRBD1. Looked up from germline, CDR1 is MNHEY and CDR2 is SMNVEV (reference sequence). Trimming at V came to 0 bases and at J to 3 bases, leaving 11 bases not matched to a gene. CDR3 length: 18 amino acids. The CDR3: CASSLSWGQGPPDYGYTF. For the CDR3, the DNA is TGTGCCAGCAGTTTATCGTGGGGACAGGGCCCCCCAGACTATGGCTACACCTTC.

The V and J genes are TRBV18 and TRBJ2-2, with 7 bases that match TRBD2. The ends lost 5 bases at V and 3 bases at J; junction bases unmatched: 6. The germline gives CDR1 KGHSH, CDR2 LQKENI. The CDR3 loop spans 15 amino acids. The CDR3 nucleotides read TGTGCCAGCTCATCCTCTAGCGGACACACCGGGGAGCTGTTTTTT. Its translation is CASSSSSGHTGELFF.

The genes are TRBV6-6 and TRBJ2-5, with TRBD2 as a possible D gene (5 bases). The germline V gene has CDR1 MNHNY and CDR2 SVGAGI (reference sequence). Trimming removed 7 bases at V and 5 bases at J, with 20 bases between. CDR3 length: 15 residues. The CDR3 loop reads CASKKGEVASETQYF. CDR3 nucleotides: TGTGCCAGCAAGAAGGGAGAGGTAGCCTCCGAGACCCAGTACTTC.

This chain uses TRBV7-2 with TRBJ1-1, with a possible D match to TRBD1 (6 bases). This CDR3 is built from 12 residues. The germline V and J ends were trimmed by 6 bases and 6 bases, with 11 bases remaining between them. CDR1 SGHTA and CDR2 FQGNSA come from the germline V gene. In DNA, the CDR3 is TGTGCCAGCAGAGGGGCAGGGGCTGAAGCTTTCTTT. Its protein is CASRGAGAEAFF.

The chain combines TRBV28 with TRBJ1-1; D not resolved. Germline V gives CDR1 MDHEN, CDR2 SYDVKM. The CDR3 spans 14 residues. Trimming took off 5 bases at V and 4 bases at J, with 14 bases between the two ends. The CDR3 region is CASSRGLGSTEAFF. In DNA form, the CDR3 reads TGTGCCAGCAGTAGAGGGCTAGGTTCCACTGAAGCTTTCTTT.

Here the CDR3 reads CASSPPGQINSPLHF. DNA of the CDR3: TGTGCCAGCTCGCCCCCTGGACAGATCAATTCACCCCTCCACTTT. The chain recombines TRBV18 with TRBJ1-6, with D perhaps TRBD1 (6 bases). Trimming removed 6 bases at V and 7 bases at J, with 16 bases between. Germline CDR1 reads KGHSH; CDR2 reads LQKENI. The CDR3 totals 15 residues.

CDR3 coding DNA: TGCGCCAGCAGGGAGACGACAGGATTATATGGCTACACCTTC. Its protein product is CASRETTGLYGYTF. This chain links TRBV5-1 with TRBJ1-2, with D possibly being TRBD1 (6 bases). The CDR3 spans 14 residues. The V and J ends lost 5 bases and 5 bases respectively, with 16 bases between them. Germline CDR1 is SGHRS and CDR2 is YFSETQ.

This clone was observed once. This chain joins TRBV2 and TRBJ1-5; 10 bases agree with TRBD1. Germline CDR1 is SNHLY and CDR2 is FYNNEI. The CDR3 covers 15 residues. The V gene end was trimmed by 6 bases and the J gene end by 4 bases; junction bases not matched to a gene: 6. The CDR3: CASRGQGLGNQPQHF. CDR3 DNA: TGTGCCAGCAGGGGACAGGGGTTGGGGAATCAGCCCCAGCATTTT.

The chain carries TRBV4-3 and TRBJ2-1, with TRBD2 identical over 11 bases. V lost 1 base to trimming and J lost 5 bases; unmatched junction nucleotides: 1. The CDR3 has 15 amino acids. Germline lookup yields CDR1 LGHNA and CDR2 YSLEER. The CDR3 is CASSQATSGNNEQFF. The CDR3 DNA reads as TGCGCCAGCAGCCAAGCGACTAGCGGGAACAATGAGCAGTTCTTC.

This chain connects TRBV7-2 to TRBJ1-2; a possible D gene is TRBD1 (6 bases). CDR1 SGHTA and CDR2 FQGNSA come from the germline V gene. Trimming took 6 bases from V and 5 from J, leaving 16 bases between them. The CDR3 length is 14 residues. CDR3 sequence reads: CASRPASQGYGYTF. In DNA, the CDR3 is TGTGCCAGCAGACCAGCGTCCCAGGGGTATGGCTACACCTTC.